Below, one T cell receptor beta chain is given with its context. Authors' processing steps: By means of reference gene primer amplification, nucleated cell counts were estimated. Profiling relied on immunoSEQ multiplex PCR, and the TCRdb table lists in-frame clones only, not all of them. V, J and clone size were drawn from that table, and D and trimming were deduced from the DNA. The sample lists approximately 240,000 clones; 80% to 85% were seen once. This sample was included in a study of blood T cell repertoires in COVID-19. On the study more broadly: Donors in the United States, Italy and Spain gave samples during acute or convalescent COVID-19. From T cells, B-cell-depleted T cells, or PBMCs came the material, which was cDNA or gDNA.

The receptor's source is a woman aged 25 to 39 who had recovered from COVID-19. The specimen sequenced was peripheral blood.

The chain's CDR3 is CASSRTGRQEEQFF. CDR3 sequence (DNA): TGTGCCAGTAGCCGGACAGGGAGGCAGGAAGAGCAGTTCTTC. The chain carries TRBV19 and TRBJ2-1; 8 bases agree with TRBD1. V lost 6 bases, J lost 10 bases, and 11 bases stayed unmatched. This CDR3 is built from 14 residues. The germline gives CDR1 LNHDA, CDR2 SQIVND (reference sequence).